The 2 T cell receptor beta chains listed next were all sequenced from one sample in a study of CD4 T cells in relation to SARS-CoV-2 and coronaviruses. What these receptors recognize is not known. Profiled with immunoSEQ multiplex PCR; TCRdb holds only in-frame clones, not every one. The data contain under 35,000 clones, 70% to 80% of them singletons. CD4+ T cells from unexposed donors were obtained before the COVID-19 pandemic (2011-2018). Isolation of CD4+ T cells took place after approximately eleven days in culture. Sequenced sample: CD4+ T cells from PBMCs, cultured in vitro. All receptors come from a human donor in good health.

This chain connects TRBV3-1 (or the pseudogene TRBV3-2) to TRBJ2-4; D is unclear. This CDR3 is built from 16 residues. Trimming pared 4 bases from V and 0 bases from J, leaving 13 bases between. The germline CDR1 and CDR2 sequences are LGHDT and YNNKEL (reference sequence). The CDR3 here is CASSPPADLAKNIQYF. The CDR3 DNA is TGTGCCAGCAGCCCTCCCGCGGACCTAGCCAAAAACATTCAGTACTTC.

The rearrangement uses TRBV9 and TRBJ2-2; TRBD2 matches at 9 bases. Germline values: CDR1 SGDLS, CDR2 YYNGEE. V lost 4 bases to trimming and J lost 4 bases; unmatched junction nucleotides: 14. This CDR3 is 18 amino acids long. The CDR3 sequence: CASSPVRLAGFSTGELFF. The CDR3, as DNA: TGTGCCAGCAGCCCCGTGAGGCTAGCGGGGTTTAGCACCGGGGAGCTGTTTTTT.